The TCR beta chain described here comes from a study of identical twins. This clonotype appeared a few times. Its cognate antigen is unknown. TCRdb independently ran MiXCR on the 5' RACE reads; one entry per CDR3 protein. The table lists about 240,000 distinct CDR3 sequences, roughly 13% of them singletons. Overall study results and limits: Those out-of-frame alpha sequences shared by twins showed an excess of low generation probability. The models gave estimates that fell short of the out-of-frame TCR alpha sharing seen in monozygotic twins. Memory repertoires lacked the insertion deficit that abundant cord blood beta clonotypes showed.

Trimming took 3 bases from V and 2 from J, leaving 8 bases between them. This CDR3 spans 14 amino acids. Germline-derived CDR1 and CDR2 are LNHDA and SQIVND (reference sequence). The same data also went into a second study, on yellow fever vaccine responses in identical twins. Turning to that study: Reportedly, the T cell response mounted by twins to vaccine seemed partly convergent, partly personalized.

The chain employs TRBV19 and TRBJ1-5, with a weak D call TRBD1 (6 bases). The sequenced material came from memory (CD45RO+) T cells sorted from blood. The TCR comes from a young woman in good health. CDR3 sequence reads: CASSMPGGNQPQHF. CDR3 DNA: TGTGCCAGTAGTATGCCAGGGGGCAATCAGCCCCAGCATTTT. Using reference TRBV19 and TRBJ1-5 for the parts outside the CDR3, the full variable domain is DGGITQSPKYLFRKEGQNVTLSCEQNLNHDAMYWYRQDPGQGLRLIYYSQIVNDFQKGDIAEGYSVSREKKESFPLTVTSAQKNPTAFYLCASSMPGGNQPQHFGDGTRLSIL.